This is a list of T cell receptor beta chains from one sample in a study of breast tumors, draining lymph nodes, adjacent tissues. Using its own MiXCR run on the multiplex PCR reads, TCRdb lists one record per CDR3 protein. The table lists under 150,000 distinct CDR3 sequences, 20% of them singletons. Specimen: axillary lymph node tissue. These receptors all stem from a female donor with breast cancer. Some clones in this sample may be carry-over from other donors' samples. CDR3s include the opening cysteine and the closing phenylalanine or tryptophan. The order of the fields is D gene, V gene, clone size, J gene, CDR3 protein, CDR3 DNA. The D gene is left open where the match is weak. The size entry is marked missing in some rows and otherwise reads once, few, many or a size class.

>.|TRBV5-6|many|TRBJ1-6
CASSLGAGQVLWSPLHF
TGTGCCAGCAGCTTGGGGGCAGGGCAAGTACTATGGTCACCCCTCCACTTT
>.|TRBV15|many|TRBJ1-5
CATSRESNQPQHF
TGTGCCACCAGCAGAGAGAGCAATCAGCCCCAGCATTTT
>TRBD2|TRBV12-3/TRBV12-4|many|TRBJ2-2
CASTPGGYGELFF
TGTGCCAGCACCCCCGGGGGGTATGGGGAGCTGTTTTTT
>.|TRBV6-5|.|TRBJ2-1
CASSHSTGTGWLAGSSYNEQFF
TGTGCCAGCAGTCACTCTACCGGGACAGGGTGGCTAGCGGGGAGCTCCTACAATGAGCAGTTCTTC
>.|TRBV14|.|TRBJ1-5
CASSQDLLGSRRPQHF
TGTGCCAGCAGCCAAGATTTACTGGGGTCCCGGAGGCCCCAGCATTTT
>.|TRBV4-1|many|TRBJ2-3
CASSQSQGQGDTQYF
TGCGCCAGCAGCCAATCACAGGGCCAGGGGGATACGCAGTATTTT
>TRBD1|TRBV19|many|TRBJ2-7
CASSTSGTGSYEQYF
TGTGCCAGTAGTACTTCCGGGACAGGGAGCTACGAGCAGTACTTC
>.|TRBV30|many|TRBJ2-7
CAFTRSGFEQYF
TGTGCCTTTACACGGTCGGGGTTCGAGCAGTACTTC
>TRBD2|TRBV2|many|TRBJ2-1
CASITGTSGTTYNEQFF
TGTGCCAGCATCACGGGGACTAGCGGGACTACCTACAATGAGCAGTTCTTC
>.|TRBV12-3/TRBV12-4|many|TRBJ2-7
CASSLIREQYF
TGTGCCAGCAGTTTAATCCGCGAGCAGTACTTC
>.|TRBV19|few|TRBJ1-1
CASSINTEAFF
TGTGCCAGTAGTATCAACACTGAAGCTTTCTTT
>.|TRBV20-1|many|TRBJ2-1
CSAIERAHEQFF
TGCAGTGCTATAGAGCGGGCCCATGAGCAGTTCTTC
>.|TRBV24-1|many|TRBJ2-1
CATSDGGSSYNEQFF
TGTGCCACCAGTGATGGCGGTAGCTCCTACAATGAGCAGTTCTTC
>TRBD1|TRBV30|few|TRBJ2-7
CAWRRDRGGEQYF
TGTGCCTGGAGGCGGGACAGGGGGGGCGAGCAGTACTTC
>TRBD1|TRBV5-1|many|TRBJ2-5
CASSAQRQGQETQYF
TGCGCCAGCAGCGCGCAACGACAGGGGCAGGAGACCCAGTACTTC
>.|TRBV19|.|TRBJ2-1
CASSRAGLPFNEQFF
TGTGCCAGTAGCCGGGCCGGACTACCTTTCAATGAGCAGTTCTTC
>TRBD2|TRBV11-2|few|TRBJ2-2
CASSPGLAGNTGELFF
TGTGCCAGCAGCCCCGGACTAGCCGGGAACACCGGGGAGCTGTTTTTT
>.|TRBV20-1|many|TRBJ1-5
CSAGSGNQPQHF
TGCAGTGCTGGGTCAGGGAATCAGCCCCAGCATTTT
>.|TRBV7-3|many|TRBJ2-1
CASSLTSQYNEQFF
TGTGCCAGCAGCTTAACGTCACAGTACAATGAGCAGTTCTTC
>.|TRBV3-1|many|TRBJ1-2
CASSPPTGGTGYTF
TGTGCCAGCAGCCCACCCACGGGGGGTACTGGCTACACCTTC
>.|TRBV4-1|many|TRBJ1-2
CASSQENGSWDGYTF
TGCGCCAGCAGCCAAGAAAACGGGAGTTGGGATGGCTACACCTTC
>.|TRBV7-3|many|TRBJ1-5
CASSLIFRGYSNQPQHF
TGTGCCAGCAGCTTAATTTTCCGGGGCTATAGCAATCAGCCCCAGCATTTT
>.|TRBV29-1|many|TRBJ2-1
CSVEAAYNEQFF
TGCAGCGTAGAGGCAGCTTACAATGAGCAGTTCTTC
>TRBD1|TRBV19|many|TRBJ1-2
CASSLSSGGSYGYTF
TGTGCCAGTAGCCTCTCATCAGGGGGCAGCTATGGCTACACCTTC
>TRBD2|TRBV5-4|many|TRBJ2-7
CASSSGTSPYEQYF
TGTGCCAGCAGCTCCGGGACTAGTCCCTACGAGCAGTACTTC
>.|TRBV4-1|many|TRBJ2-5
CASSQGRLQTQYF
TGCGCCAGCAGCCAAGGCAGGTTACAGACCCAGTACTTC
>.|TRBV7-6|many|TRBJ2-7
CASSSLPGPNYEQYF
TGTGCCAGCAGCTCCTTGCCGGGTCCAAACTACGAGCAGTACTTC
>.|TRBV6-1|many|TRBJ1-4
CASRKGDPGYEKLFF
TGTGCCAGCAGGAAGGGAGACCCTGGCTATGAAAAACTGTTTTTT
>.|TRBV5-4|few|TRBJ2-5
CASSQDRLRYQETQYF
TGTGCCAGCAGCCAAGACCGTCTAAGGTACCAAGAGACCCAGTACTTC
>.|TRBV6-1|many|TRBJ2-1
CASSLILRRFF
TGTGCCAGCAGTCTGATACTACGACGGTTCTTC
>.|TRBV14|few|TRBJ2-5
CASSQGRYF
TGTGCCAGCAGCCAAGGGCGGTACTTC
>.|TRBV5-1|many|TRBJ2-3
CASSLEGGQGDTQYF
TGCGCCAGCAGCTTGGAAGGGGGGCAGGGAGATACGCAGTATTTT
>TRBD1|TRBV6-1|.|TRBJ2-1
CASSETSGQGYNEQFF
TGTGCCAGCAGTGAAACAAGTGGACAGGGCTACAATGAGCAGTTCTTC
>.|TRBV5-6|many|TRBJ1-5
CASTRRGLRNQPQHF
TGTGCCAGCACCCGTCGGGGTTTGCGCAATCAGCCCCAGCATTTT
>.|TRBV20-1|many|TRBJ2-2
CSARVGTKNTGELFF
TGCAGTGCTAGAGTCGGGACCAAGAACACCGGGGAGCTGTTTTTT
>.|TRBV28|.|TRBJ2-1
CASGVGGRGYNEQFF
TGTGCCAGCGGTGTGGGGGGCAGGGGCTACAATGAGCAGTTCTTC
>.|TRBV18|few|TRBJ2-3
CASSPRLETDTQYF
TGTGCCAGCTCACCCCGACTAGAGACAGATACGCAGTATTTT
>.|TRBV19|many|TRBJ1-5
CASSQAGGQPQHF
TGTGCCAGTAGTCAGGCCGGGGGGCAGCCCCAGCATTTT
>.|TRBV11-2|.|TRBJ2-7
CASSFVARAYEQYF
TGTGCCAGCAGCTTCGTGGCCAGGGCCTACGAGCAGTACTTC
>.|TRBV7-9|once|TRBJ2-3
CASSLGRRAGTQYF
TGTGCCAGCAGCTTAGGCAGGCGGGCAGGGACGCAGTATTTT
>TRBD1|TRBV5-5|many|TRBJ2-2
CASSRTGGANTGELFF
TGTGCCAGCAGCCGGACAGGGGGCGCGAACACCGGGGAGCTGTTTTTT
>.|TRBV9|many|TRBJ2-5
CASSVDLREETQYF
TGTGCCAGCAGCGTAGATTTGAGGGAAGAGACCCAGTACTTC
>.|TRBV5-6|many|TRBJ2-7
CASSSEDSSYEQYF
TGTGCCAGCAGCTCTGAGGACAGCTCCTACGAGCAGTACTTC
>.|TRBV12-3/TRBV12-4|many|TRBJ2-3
CASSLRAGGDTQYF
TGTGCCAGCAGTTTAAGGGCCGGGGGAGATACGCAGTATTTT
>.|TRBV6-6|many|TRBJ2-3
CASSYSSGTDTQYF
TGTGCCAGCAGTTACTCTAGTGGCACAGATACGCAGTATTTT
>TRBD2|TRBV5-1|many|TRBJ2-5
CASSPGLAGGPNQETQYF
TGCGCCAGCAGCCCTGGACTAGCGGGGGGGCCCAACCAAGAGACCCAGTACTTC
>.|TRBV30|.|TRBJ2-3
CAWNLAGTDTQYF
TGTGCCTGGAACCTAGCCGGCACAGATACGCAGTATTTT
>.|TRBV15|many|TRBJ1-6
CATSPDYNSPLHF
TGTGCCACCAGCCCTGACTATAATTCACCCCTCCACTTT